This record concerns one T cell receptor (beta chain) sequence. The sample comes from a study of blood T cell repertoires in COVID-19. V lost 6 bases and J lost 8, with 13 bases in between. The CDR3 runs to 12 residues. Per the germline V gene, CDR1 is LGHNT and CDR2 is FRNRAP. Method: immunoSEQ multiplex PCR; TCRdb's copy keeps in-frame clones and lacks some. The sample comprises a few hundred thousand clones, approximately 89% of which are singletons, and about a tenth rests with the top ten. Those enrolled in Seattle joined during active infection and were followed longitudinally afterward. V is TRBV12-5 and J is TRBJ1-2; D possibly corresponds to TRBD1 (6 bases). Sequenced material: peripheral blood. The TCR comes from an older woman with COVID-19, enrolled during active disease. For the CDR3, the DNA is TGTGCTAGTGGGGGTACAGGGTTAGGCTACACCTTC. Protein: CASGGTGLGYTF.